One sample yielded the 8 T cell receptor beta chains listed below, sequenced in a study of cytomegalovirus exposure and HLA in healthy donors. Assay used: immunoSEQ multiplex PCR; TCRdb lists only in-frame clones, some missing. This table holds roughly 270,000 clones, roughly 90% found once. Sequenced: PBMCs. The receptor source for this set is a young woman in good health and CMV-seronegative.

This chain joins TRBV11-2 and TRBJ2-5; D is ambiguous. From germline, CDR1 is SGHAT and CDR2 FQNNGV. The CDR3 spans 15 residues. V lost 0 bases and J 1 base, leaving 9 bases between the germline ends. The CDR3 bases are TGTGCCAGCAGCTTAGATTCTGCACTCCAAGAGACCCAGTACTTC. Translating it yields CASSLDSALQETQYF.

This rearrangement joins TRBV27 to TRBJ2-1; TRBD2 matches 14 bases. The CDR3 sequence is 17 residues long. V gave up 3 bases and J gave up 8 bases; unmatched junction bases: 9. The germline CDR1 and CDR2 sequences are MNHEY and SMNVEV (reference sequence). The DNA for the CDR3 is TGTGCCAGCAGTTTCTCGCCGGGACTAGCGGGAGTGTATGAGCAGTTCTTC. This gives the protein CASSFSPGLAGVYEQFF.

CDR3 region: CASKSLRGLDDQPQHF. The CDR3 DNA reads TGTGCCAGCAAATCTCTAAGGGGGTTGGACGATCAGCCCCAGCATTTT. This rearrangement joins TRBV27 to TRBJ1-5, with a possible D match to TRBD1 (6 bases). The V end lost 7 bases, the J end lost 5 bases, and 21 bases lay between the germline ends. In germline, CDR1 is MNHEY, CDR2 SMNVEV (reference sequence). There are 16 residues in the CDR3.

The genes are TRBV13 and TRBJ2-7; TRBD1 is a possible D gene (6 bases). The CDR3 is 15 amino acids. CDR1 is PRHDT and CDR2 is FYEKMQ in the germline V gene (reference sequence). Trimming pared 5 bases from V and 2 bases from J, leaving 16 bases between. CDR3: CASSPRDTGTYEQYF. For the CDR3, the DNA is TGTGCCAGCAGCCCTAGGGACACTGGAACCTACGAGCAGTACTTC. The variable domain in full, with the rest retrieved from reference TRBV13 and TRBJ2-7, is AAGVIQSPRHLIKEKRETATLKCYPIPRHDTVYWYQQGPGQDPQFLISFYEKMQSDKGSIPDRFSAQQFSDYHSELNMSSLELGDSALYFCASSPRDTGTYEQYFGPGTRLTVT.

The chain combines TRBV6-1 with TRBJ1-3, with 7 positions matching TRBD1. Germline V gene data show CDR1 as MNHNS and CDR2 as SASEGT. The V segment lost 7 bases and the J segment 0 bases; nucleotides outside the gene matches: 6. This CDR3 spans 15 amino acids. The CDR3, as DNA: TGTGCCAGCAACCGACAGGGACCCTCTGGAAACACCATATATTTT. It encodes CASNRQGPSGNTIYF.

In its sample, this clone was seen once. CDR3 region: CASSRIVASYEQYF. The CDR3 DNA reads as TGTGCCAGCAGCCGTATCGTCGCCAGCTACGAGCAGTACTTC. The chain joins TRBV11-2 to TRBJ2-7; D is unresolved. This CDR3 region has 14 residues. Trimming took 5 bases from V and 3 from J, leaving 14 bases between them. CDR1 is SGHAT and CDR2 is FQNNGV in the germline V gene. Supplemented by reference TRBV11-2 and TRBJ2-7, the full variable domain reads EAGVAQSPRYKIIEKRQSVAFWCNPISGHATLYWYQQILGQGPKLLIQFQNNGVVDDSQLPKDRFSAERLKGVDSTLKIQPAKLEDSAVYLCASSRIVASYEQYFGPGTRLTVT.

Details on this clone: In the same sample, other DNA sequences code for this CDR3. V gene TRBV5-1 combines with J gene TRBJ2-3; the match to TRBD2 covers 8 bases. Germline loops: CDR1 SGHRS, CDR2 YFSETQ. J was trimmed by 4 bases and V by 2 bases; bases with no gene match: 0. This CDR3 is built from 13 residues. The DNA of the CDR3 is TGCGCCAGCAGCTTAGCGGGAGCAGATACGCAGTATTTT. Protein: CASSLAGADTQYF.

CDR3: CASSIKPSGSREQYF. In DNA, the CDR3 is TGTGCCAGTAGTATAAAGCCTAGCGGGAGTAGGGAGCAGTACTTC. The chain recombines TRBV19 with TRBJ2-7; 10 bases map to TRBD2. The germline V gene encodes CDR1 LNHDA and CDR2 SQIVND (reference sequence). Trimming at V came to 2 bases and at J to 7 bases, leaving 8 bases not matched to a gene. This CDR3 comprises 15 residues.